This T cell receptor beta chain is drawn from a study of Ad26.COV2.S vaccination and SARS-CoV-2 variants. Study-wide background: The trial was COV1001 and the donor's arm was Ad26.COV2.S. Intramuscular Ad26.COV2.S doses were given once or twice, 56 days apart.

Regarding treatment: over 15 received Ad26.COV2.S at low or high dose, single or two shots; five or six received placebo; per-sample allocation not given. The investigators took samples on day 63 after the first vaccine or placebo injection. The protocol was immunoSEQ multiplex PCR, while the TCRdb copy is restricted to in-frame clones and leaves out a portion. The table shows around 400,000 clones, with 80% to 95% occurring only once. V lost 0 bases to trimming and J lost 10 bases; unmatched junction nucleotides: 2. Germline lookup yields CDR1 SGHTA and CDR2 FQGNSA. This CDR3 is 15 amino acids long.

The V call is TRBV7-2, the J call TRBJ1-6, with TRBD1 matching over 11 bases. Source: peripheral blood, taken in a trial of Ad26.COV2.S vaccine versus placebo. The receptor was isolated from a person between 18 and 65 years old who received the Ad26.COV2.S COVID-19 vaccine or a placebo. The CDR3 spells CASSLAGTGGSPLHF. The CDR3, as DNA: TGTGCCAGCAGCTTAGCCGGGACAGGGGGATCACCCCTCCACTTT. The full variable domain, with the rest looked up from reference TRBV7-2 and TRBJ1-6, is GAGVSQSPSNKVTEKGKDVELRCDPISGHTALYWYRQSLGQGLEFLIYFQGNSAPDKSGLPSDRFSAERTGGSVSTLTIQRTQQEDSAVYLCASSLAGTGGSPLHFGNGTRLTVT.